Shown below are 9 T cell receptor beta chains from a single sample sequenced in a study of shared clonotypes between healthy human individuals (dated by TCRdb to the early 2020s). CD8 naive samples were obtained by positive selection for CCR7 among CD45RO-negative cells, yielding a CD45RA+CCR7+ population from which TemRA cells were excluded. The method behind the library was the immunoSEQ multiplex PCR assay. TCRdb stores this immuneACCESS table with in-frame sequences only. Part of the clones is absent; in the studies checked, under half of the shortfall reflects unresolved V genes, and no reason is known for the rest. The sample profile shows 800,000 or so clones; around 96% of them were found once. The biggest ten clones account for roughly 0.23% of the sample. The sequenced sample was naive CD8+ T cells sorted from blood. Taken with the paper, the label for cell subset or site translates to: CD45RA+CCR7+. All receptors derive from a man under 40 in good health.

V is TRBV5-1 and J is TRBJ2-1, with D possibly being TRBD1 (6 bases). The CDR3 runs 14 residues. V was trimmed by 4 bases and J by 8 bases, leaving 16 bases between them. Germline CDR1 and CDR2: SGHRS and YFSETQ. The CDR3 sequence: CASSLDSPFDEQFF. In DNA, the CDR3 is TGCGCCAGCAGCCTGGACAGTCCGTTCGATGAGCAGTTCTTC.

The genes are TRBV7-3 and TRBJ2-2; TRBD1 matches at 7 bases. This CDR3 region has 14 residues. Germline CDR1 and CDR2: SGHTA and FQGTGA. V lost 5 bases to trimming and J lost 3 bases; unmatched junction nucleotides: 3. The CDR3 DNA sequence: TGTGCCAGCAGCGAGACAGGGTACACCGGGGAGCTGTTTTTT. It is translated as CASSETGYTGELFF.

This clone was seen a handful of times. V and J are TRBV7-2 and TRBJ2-7; TRBD2 matches 10 bases. The CDR3 contains 17 residues. The trim removed 1 base at V and 1 base at J, leaving 7 bases unmatched. Per the germline V gene, CDR1 is SGHTA and CDR2 is FQGNSA. The CDR3 here is CASSLGPSGSLSYEQYF. The DNA of the CDR3 is TGTGCCAGCAGCTTAGGCCCTAGCGGGAGTCTTTCCTACGAGCAGTACTTC.

The rearrangement uses TRBV6-5 and TRBJ1-1; possibly TRBD1 for D (5 bases). The CDR3 sequence is 14 residues long. Trimming stripped 1 base from V and 5 bases from J, with 11 bases between. Germline CDR1 MNHEY, CDR2 SVGAGI. The CDR3 loop is CASSYFQGATEAFF. For the CDR3, the DNA is TGTGCCAGCAGTTACTTTCAGGGCGCGACTGAAGCTTTCTTT.

V is TRBV27 and J is TRBJ2-1; 7 bases fit TRBD2. The V gene end was trimmed by 3 bases and the J gene end by 5 bases; junction bases not matched to a gene: 4. Germline values: CDR1 MNHEY, CDR2 SMNVEV (reference sequence). The CDR3 loop spans 14 amino acids. CDR3 sequence: CASSFGSGHNEQFF. The DNA of the CDR3 is TGTGCCAGCAGTTTTGGTAGCGGGCACAATGAGCAGTTCTTC.

This clone was counted a single time. The rearrangement uses TRBV27 and TRBJ2-5; 7 bases agree with TRBD1. Losses at the gene ends were 2 bases for V and 0 bases for J; bases not matched to a gene: 6. CDR1 is MNHEY and CDR2 is SMNVEV in the germline V gene (reference sequence). The CDR3 has 16 amino acids. In nucleotides, the CDR3 is TGTGCCAGCAGTTTAAGGTCCGGACAGGACCAAGAGACCCAGTACTTC. Protein product: CASSLRSGQDQETQYF.

CDR3 nucleotides: TGTGCCAGCAGCTTAGCAAAGGCCGAGAACACCGGGGAGCTGTTTTTT. This codes for CASSLAKAENTGELFF. The chain carries TRBV7-9 and TRBJ2-2; D unresolved. There are 16 residues in the CDR3. Germline loops: CDR1 SEHNR, CDR2 FQNEAQ (reference sequence). Trimming pared 0 bases from V and 1 base from J, leaving 9 bases between.

The chain carries TRBV6-6 and TRBJ2-5; 10 nucleotides match TRBD2. The V gene's germline CDR1 is MNHNY and CDR2 SVGAGI (reference sequence). V shed 6 bases and J 1 base; nucleotides not matched to a gene: 8. The CDR3 length is 16 residues. In DNA form, the CDR3 reads TGTGCCAGCAGAACCCTAGCGGGAGTGGTCCAAGAGACCCAGTACTTC. This gives the protein CASRTLAGVVQETQYF.

This clone was seen a single time. The chain carries TRBV4-1 and TRBJ1-2; 8 bases line up with TRBD1. The germline CDR1 and CDR2 sequences are MGHRA and YSYEKL. The length of the CDR3 is 13 residues. V dropped 2 bases and J dropped 6; count of bases not matched to a gene: 2. The CDR3 DNA is TGCGCCAGCAGCCAAAACAGGGGGGATGGCTACACCTTC. Amino acid sequence: CASSQNRGDGYTF.